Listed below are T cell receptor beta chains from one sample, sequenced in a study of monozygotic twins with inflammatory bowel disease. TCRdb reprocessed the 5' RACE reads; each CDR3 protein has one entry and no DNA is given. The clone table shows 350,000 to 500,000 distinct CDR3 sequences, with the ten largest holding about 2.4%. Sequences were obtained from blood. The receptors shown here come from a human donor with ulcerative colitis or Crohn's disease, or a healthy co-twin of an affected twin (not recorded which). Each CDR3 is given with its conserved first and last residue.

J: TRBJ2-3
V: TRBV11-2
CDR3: CASSLDTVGQYF

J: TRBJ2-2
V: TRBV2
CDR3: CASSEYTGGELFF

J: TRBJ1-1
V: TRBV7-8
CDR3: CASSKAGTEAFF

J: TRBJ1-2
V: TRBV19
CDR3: CASSMDRVEGYTF

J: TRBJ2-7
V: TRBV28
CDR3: CASSSRQLSYEQYF

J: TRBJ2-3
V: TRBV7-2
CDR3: CASSTQSASTDTQYF

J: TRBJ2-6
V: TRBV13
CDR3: CASSSLNTPGQGRGANVLTF

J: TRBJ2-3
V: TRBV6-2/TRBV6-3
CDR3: CASQRAGGDTQYF

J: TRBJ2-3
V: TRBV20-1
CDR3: CSAREKGDTQYF

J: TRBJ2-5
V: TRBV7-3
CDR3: CASSLNGLQTQYF

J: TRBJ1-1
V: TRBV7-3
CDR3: CASSLQRETEAFF

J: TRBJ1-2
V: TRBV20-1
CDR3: CSASSGQGALGYTF

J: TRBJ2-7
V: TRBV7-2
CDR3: CASSRTASGGAYEQYF

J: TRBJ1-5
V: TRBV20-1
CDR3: CSARDPQWTGIGAYSNQPQHF

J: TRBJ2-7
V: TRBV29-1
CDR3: CSVVAGPYEQYF

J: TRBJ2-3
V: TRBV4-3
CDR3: CASSQDPPSRGQFYTQYF

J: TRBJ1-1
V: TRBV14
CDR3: CASSQDWEGGAGFF

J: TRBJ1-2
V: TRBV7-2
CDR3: CASSQTGIGNYGYTF

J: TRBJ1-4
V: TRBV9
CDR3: CASSVFDRGEKLFF

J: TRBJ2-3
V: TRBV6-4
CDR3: CASSDSIGDTQYF

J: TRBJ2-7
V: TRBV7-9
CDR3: CASSHRSYEQYF

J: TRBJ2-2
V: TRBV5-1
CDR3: CASSLPADTGELFF

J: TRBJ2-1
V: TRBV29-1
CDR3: CSGYGTPYSYNEQFF

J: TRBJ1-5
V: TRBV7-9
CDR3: CASSYGVSEEPQHF

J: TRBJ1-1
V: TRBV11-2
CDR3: CANSPGAGEAFF

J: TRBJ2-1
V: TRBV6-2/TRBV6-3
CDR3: CASSYEPGNEQFF

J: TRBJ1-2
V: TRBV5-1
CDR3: CASSSGQMNYGYTF

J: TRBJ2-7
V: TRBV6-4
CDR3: CASQLAGEEEQYF

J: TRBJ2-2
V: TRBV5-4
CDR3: CASSRGGRNTGELFF

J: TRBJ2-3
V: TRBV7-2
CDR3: CASGLAGSDTQYF

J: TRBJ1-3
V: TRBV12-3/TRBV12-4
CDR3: CASSFASGNTIYF

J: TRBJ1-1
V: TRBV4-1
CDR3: CASSQDDGGYTEAFF

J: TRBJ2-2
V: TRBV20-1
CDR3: CSAPQGVDTGELFF

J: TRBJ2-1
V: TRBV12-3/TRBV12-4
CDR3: CASSFGGQGAFEQFF

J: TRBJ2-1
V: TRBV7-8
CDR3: CASSPLAGAFYNEQFF

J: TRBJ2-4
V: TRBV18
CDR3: CASSPLGGAGENIQYF

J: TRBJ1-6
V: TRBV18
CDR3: CACSPQGEDNSPLHF

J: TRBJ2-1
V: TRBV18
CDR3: CASSPRTGDHEQFF

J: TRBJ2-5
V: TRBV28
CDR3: CASRTGLGETQYF

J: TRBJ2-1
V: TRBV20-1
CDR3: CSASKATEQFF

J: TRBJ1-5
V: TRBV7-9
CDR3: CASSLGAGPGMGPQHF

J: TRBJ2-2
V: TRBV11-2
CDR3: CASSPGPSPGRWTGELFF

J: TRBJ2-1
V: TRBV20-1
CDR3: CSAARDFGSHNEQFF

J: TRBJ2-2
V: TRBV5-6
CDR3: CASSLAPGDTGELFF

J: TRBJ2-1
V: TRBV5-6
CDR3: CASSLATQLGEQFF

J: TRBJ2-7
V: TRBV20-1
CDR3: CSVPGTRGYEQYF